This paragraph reports one TCR beta chain. This sample includes further DNA sequences coding for the same CDR3. This sample was taken from a study of blood T cell repertoires in COVID-19. At the level of the study: Acute-phase and convalescent COVID-19 samples originated in the United States, Italy and Spain.

The assay was immunoSEQ multiplex PCR, and TCRdb's table has in-frame clones only and misses some. This sample has about 51,000 clones, with 85% to 95% found just once. Trimming took 2 bases from V and 2 from J, leaving 7 bases between them. CDR3 size: 14 residues. Germline-derived CDR1 and CDR2 are KGHSH and LQKENI. This receptor was identified in a man aged 50 to 60 with acute or convalescent COVID-19. The sample comprised peripheral blood. The chain employs TRBV18 and TRBJ1-5, with D tentatively TRBD1 (6 bases). CDR3 nucleotides: TGTGCCAGCTCACCAGGGGGCGGCAATCAGCCCCAGCATTTT. Its protein is CASSPGGGNQPQHF.